These 8 T cell receptor beta chains were sequenced from one sample in a study of tumor-infiltrating lymphocytes in glioblastoma multiforme (dated by TCRdb to between 2016 and 2019). Sequencer: Illumina HiSeq 2500. A modified ARM-PCR protocol with multiple V-beta primers and a C-beta primer was used to build TCRB libraries from RNA via three nested multiplex PCR rounds. TCRdb trimmed public reads at Q25 via fastp, called clones via MiXCR and kept in-frame beta chains. Rows with one shared CDR3 protein collapse into an entry with the most common genes and DNA. The sample includes nearly 15,000 distinct CDR3 sequences, with over 60% observed a single time. The ten top clones hold approximately 38% of the sample. Material: brain tumor tissue. The receptors were gathered from a male donor with glioblastoma.

This clonotype was recorded only once. The chain carries TRBV11-1 and TRBJ2-7, with D possibly matching TRBD2 (7 bases). V shed 5 bases and J shed 8 bases, with 13 bases lying between them. This CDR3 has 12 residues. Germline V gene data show CDR1 as SGHAT and CDR2 as FQDESV (reference sequence). The CDR3 DNA reads as TGTGCCAGCAGCGGGCGGGGGCGCCAGCAGTACTTC. Protein product: CASSGRGRQQYF.

Concerning this clonotype itself: The missing conserved phenylalanine or tryptophan at the end of this CDR3 makes a read error likely. The rearrangement links TRBV11-2 to TRBJ1-2, with 10 nucleotides matching TRBD1. Germline CDR1 reads SGHAT; CDR2 reads FQNNGV. There are 15 residues in the CDR3. J was trimmed by 4 bases and V by 7 bases; bases with no gene match: 9. The CDR3: CASILGTGVGYGYTL. In DNA, the CDR3 is TGTGCCAGCATCTTGGGGACAGGGGTGGGCTATGGCTACACCCTC.

Turning to this clonotype: This may stem from a read error, because a much larger clone lies one nucleotide away. The chain combines TRBV6-5 with TRBJ2-7; 14 positions match TRBD2. The CDR3 is made up of 16 amino acids. Germline V gene sequence: CDR1 MNHEY, CDR2 SVGAGI. CDR3 bases: TGTGTCAGCAGTTACCAGGGACTAGCGGGAGTCTACGAGCAGTACTTC. Its protein is CVSSYQGLAGVYEQYF.

The table lists this clonotype with a few counts. As DNA, the CDR3 is TGTGCCAGCAGTCACTCGGGCAGCGGGAAGACCTCTGGGGCCAACGTCCTGACTTTC. This encodes CASSHSGSGKTSGANVLTF. V and J are TRBV12-3 or TRBV12-4 and TRBJ2-6, with 7 bases identical to TRBD2. The CDR3 spans 19 residues. With 5 bases clipped from V and 0 bases from J, the junction kept 13 bases outside the gene matches.

The V call is TRBV29-1, the J call TRBJ2-1; D is possibly TRBD1 (6 bases). V lost 1 base, J lost 0 bases, and 13 bases lay in between. This CDR3 is built from 16 residues. Germline V gene sequence: CDR1 SQVTM, CDR2 ANQGSEA. The CDR3 DNA reads as TGCAGCGTTGAAGCCCCAGACAGGAGCTCCTACAATGAGCAGTTCTTC. Encoded protein: CSVEAPDRSSYNEQFF.

This clonotype was observed a few times. The chain joins TRBV11-1 to TRBJ2-1; a possible D gene is TRBD2 (5 bases). This CDR3 is 13 amino acids long. CDR1 is SGHAT, CDR2 FQDESV, per germline (reference sequence). V was pared by 5 bases and J by 5 bases, with 10 bases between. CDR3: CASSLSVDNEQFF. The CDR3 coding sequence is TGTGCCAGCAGCCTTAGCGTCGACAATGAGCAGTTCTTC. Using reference TRBV11-1 and TRBJ2-1 for the parts outside the CDR3, the full variable domain is EAEVAQSPRYKITEKSQAVAFWCDPISGHATLYWYRQILGQGPELLVQFQDESVVDDSQLPKDRFSAERLKGVDSTLKIQPAELGDSAMYLCASSLSVDNEQFFGPGTRLTVL.

Details on this clonotype: A much larger clone sits a single nucleotide away, making a read error possible. The CDR3 does not close with the conserved phenylalanine or tryptophan, likely indicating a read error. The CDR3 region has the DNA TGTGCCAGCAGCCAGTCGGGGGCGAACACCGGGGAGCTGTTTCTT. Translating gives CASSQSGANTGELFL. The chain is built from TRBV11-2 and TRBJ2-2; weak D call: TRBD2 (6 bases). V was cut by 5 bases and J by 0 bases, with 10 bases left in between. Germline V CDR1 and CDR2: SGHAT, FQNNGV. CDR3 length: 15 residues.

With regard to this clonotype: One junction end disagrees with the germline gene, perhaps due to a read error. This chain links TRBV11-2 with TRBJ1-1; D is possibly TRBD1 (6 bases). The germline V gene has CDR1 SGHAT and CDR2 FQNNGV. This CDR3 is 17 amino acids long. The CDR3 loop is CASSSYRGGGRNTEALF. Written as DNA, the CDR3 is TGTGCCAGCAGCTCCTATCGTGGTGGGGGCCGGAACACTGAAGCTCTCTTT. The full variable domain, its missing parts supplied by reference TRBV11-2 and TRBJ1-1, is EAGVAQSPRYKIIEKRQSVAFWCNPISGHATLYWYQQILGQGPKLLIQFQNNGVVDDSQLPKDRFSAERLKGVDSTLKIQPAKLEDSAVYLCASSSYRGGGRNTEALFGQGTRLTVV.